These 27 T cell receptor beta chains came from one sample sequenced in a study of blood T cell repertoires in COVID-19. This table comes from immunoSEQ multiplex PCR, and its TCRdb copy is limited to in-frame clones, with some not included. The repertoire holds some 50,000 clones, with 80% to 90% as singletons. The sequenced sample consisted of peripheral blood. The receptors shown here come from a human donor in a cohort sampled during active COVID-19. The donor label of this sample is uncertain.

The chain combines TRBV9 with TRBJ1-1; 7 nucleotides match TRBD1. In germline, CDR1 is SGDLS, CDR2 YYNGEE. V was pared by 3 bases and J by 6 bases, with 11 bases of the junction left unmatched. This CDR3 has 15 residues. The CDR3 loop is CASSATTGLAPEAFF. CDR3 nucleotide sequence: TGTGCCAGCAGCGCGACGACAGGGCTAGCGCCTGAAGCTTTCTTT.

The chain recombines TRBV11-2 with TRBJ1-4; 8 bases line up with TRBD1. The CDR3 is 14 residues long. The V and J ends lost 4 bases and 4 bases, in that order; junction bases with no gene match: 2. The germline CDR1 and CDR2 sequences are SGHAT and FQNNGV. CDR3 protein: CASSSDRVNEKLFF. CDR3 DNA: TGTGCCAGCAGCTCGGACAGGGTTAATGAAAAACTGTTTTTT.

This chain joins TRBV7-2 and TRBJ2-7; possible D gene TRBD1, 6 bases. Germline CDR1 reads SGHTA; CDR2 reads FQGNSA. The V gene lost 1 base and the J gene lost 0 bases, with 16 bases spanning the gap. CDR3 length: 17 amino acids. The CDR3 DNA follows: TGTGCCAGCAGCTTAGGGGGCCATCAGGGGAGCTCCTACGAGCAGTACTTC. It translates to CASSLGGHQGSSYEQYF.

The rearrangement links TRBV6-2 or TRBV6-3 to TRBJ2-3; 12 bases align to TRBD2. The J segment lost 4 bases and the V segment lost 4 bases, leaving 6 bases of the junction unmatched. The germline V gene has CDR1 MNHEY and CDR2 SVGEGT. The CDR3 length is 16 residues. CDR3 DNA sequence: TGTGCCAGCAGTTCCCGGACTAGCGGGGTCGCAGATACGCAGTATTTT. Its translation: CASSSRTSGVADTQYF.

The V gene is TRBV6-5, the J gene TRBJ1-1; 7 bases agree with TRBD1. Germline loops: CDR1 MNHEY, CDR2 SVGAGI. Unmatched junction bases numbered 3, after V lost 4 bases and J lost 7 bases. This CDR3 is 12 amino acids long. CDR3 protein: CASSFRDSEAFF. CDR3 coding DNA: TGTGCCAGCAGTTTTCGGGACAGTGAAGCTTTCTTT.

The V call is TRBV19, the J call TRBJ1-1, with D possibly matching TRBD1 (5 bases). V was pared by 6 bases and J by 0 bases, with 14 bases between. This CDR3 is built from 15 residues. Per germline, CDR1 LNHDA and CDR2 SQIVND (reference sequence). This chain's CDR3 is CASRMGGSVNTEAFF. The CDR3 DNA is TGTGCCAGTAGGATGGGGGGGAGTGTGAACACTGAAGCTTTCTTT.

This chain links TRBV19 with TRBJ2-7; TRBD1 agrees at 12 bases. Germline V CDR1 and CDR2: LNHDA, SQIVND (reference sequence). After removal of 1 base from V and 0 bases from J, the junction contained 7 bases not matched to a gene. The CDR3 is made up of 18 amino acids. The CDR3 bases are TGTGCCAGTAGTATAGCCGGGACAGGGGGCGCTGGCTCCTACGAGCAGTACTTC. Translation: CASSIAGTGGAGSYEQYF.

The chain has TRBV6-5 and TRBJ2-3, with D possibly TRBD2 on 5 matching bases. The CDR3 length is 13 residues. From germline, CDR1 is MNHEY and CDR2 SVGAGI. The V end lost 5 bases, the J end lost 0 bases, and 6 bases lay between the germline ends. The CDR3 DNA sequence: TGTGCCAGCAGTCGGACTAGCACAGATACGCAGTATTTT. This gives the protein CASSRTSTDTQYF.

The chain is built from TRBV29-1 and TRBJ1-5; 7 bases match TRBD1. The CDR3 sequence is 14 residues long. The V gene end was trimmed by 6 bases and the J gene end by 2 bases; junction bases not matched to a gene: 7. Germline V gene sequence: CDR1 SQVTM, CDR2 ANQGSEA. The CDR3 DNA is TGCAGCGTCGACACCGGGACAGGCAATCAGCCCCAGCATTTT. Its translation: CSVDTGTGNQPQHF.

The gene calls are TRBV3-1 (or the pseudogene TRBV3-2) and TRBJ2-7, with 7 nucleotides matching TRBD1. The CDR3 length is 14 residues. Germline CDR1 is LGHDT and CDR2 is YNNKEL (reference sequence). V trimming: 2 bases; J trimming: 6 bases; junction bases outside the gene matches: 7. The CDR3 DNA is TGTGCCAGCAGCCAATTTGACAGGGCAGGCGAGCAGTACTTC. Protein sequence: CASSQFDRAGEQYF.

In its sample, this clone was seen a few times. This chain joins TRBV5-5 and TRBJ1-5, with D tentatively TRBD1 (5 bases). In germline, CDR1 is SGHKS, CDR2 YYEKEE (reference sequence). V dropped 4 bases and J dropped 6 bases, with 11 bases sitting between them. The CDR3 has 13 residues. In nucleotides, the CDR3 is TGTGCCAGCAGCCTCGAAGGGGTTCAGCCCCAGCATTTT. It translates to CASSLEGVQPQHF.

The chain couples TRBV29-1 to TRBJ1-1; perhaps TRBD1 as D (5 bases). This CDR3 region has 12 residues. The V and J ends lost 8 bases and 0 bases respectively, with 10 bases between them. The germline V gene has CDR1 SQVTM and CDR2 ANQGSEA. CDR3 in amino acids: CSCGTLNTEAFF. CDR3 in DNA: TGCAGCTGCGGGACGTTGAACACTGAAGCTTTCTTT.

J is TRBJ2-1 and V is TRBV2; TRBD1 matches 7 bases. Unmatched junction bases numbered 5, after V lost 6 bases and J lost 0 bases. The V gene's germline CDR1 is SNHLY and CDR2 FYNNEI. This CDR3 has 15 amino acids. The chain's CDR3 is CASSADRSSYNEQFF. CDR3 bases: TGTGCCAGCAGCGCGGACAGGAGCTCCTACAATGAGCAGTTCTTC. Together with reference TRBV2 and TRBJ2-1, the CDR3 gives the full variable domain: EPEVTQTPSHQVTQMGQEVILRCVPISNHLYFYWYRQILGQKVEFLVSFYNNEISEKSEIFDDQFSVERPDGSNFTLKIRSTKLEDSAMYFCASSADRSSYNEQFFGPGTRLTVL.

The CDR3 loop is CASSRDTYEQYF. The CDR3 DNA follows: TGTGCCAGCAGCCGGGACACCTACGAGCAGTACTTC. The rearrangement links TRBV7-9 to TRBJ2-7; possible D gene TRBD1, 6 bases. CDR3 length equals 12 residues. CDR1 is SEHNR and CDR2 is FQNEAQ in the germline V gene (reference sequence). V lost 5 bases, J lost 2 bases, and 7 bases lay in between.

The genes are TRBV7-2 and TRBJ2-1, with TRBD2 identical over 10 bases. Germline V gene data show CDR1 as SGHTA and CDR2 as FQGNSA. The CDR3 has 19 residues. Trimming at V came to 2 bases and at J to 0 bases, leaving 10 bases not matched to a gene. CDR3 DNA: TGTGCCAGCAGCTTAAGGAGCCTAGCGGGGGCGAGCTCCTACAATGAGCAGTTCTTC. Its protein product is CASSLRSLAGASSYNEQFF.

V usage is TRBV7-2 and J usage is TRBJ2-7; 8 bases are a match to TRBD2. This CDR3 region has 14 residues. Germline lookup yields CDR1 SGHTA and CDR2 FQGNSA. Trimming cost V 4 bases and J 3 bases; bases outside gene matches: 5. This CDR3 is CASSWGLGYYEQYF. The CDR3, as DNA: TGTGCCAGCAGCTGGGGACTAGGATACTACGAGCAGTACTTC.

This rearrangement joins TRBV2 to TRBJ1-2, with TRBD1 identical over 9 bases. Losses at the gene ends were 8 bases for V and 4 bases for J; bases not matched to a gene: 8. This CDR3 comprises 14 residues. Germline CDR1 SNHLY, CDR2 FYNNEI. The CDR3 DNA follows: TGTGCCAGCCCCATGGACAGGGGCCTCTATGGCTACACCTTC. This sequence encodes CASPMDRGLYGYTF.

The V gene is TRBV18, the J gene TRBJ2-7; D gene ambiguous. V was trimmed by 1 base and J by 5 bases, leaving 6 bases between them. Germline loops: CDR1 KGHSH, CDR2 LQKENI. The CDR3 extends over 12 amino acids. The CDR3 loop reads CASSPQADEQYF. DNA for the CDR3: TGTGCCAGCTCACCACAGGCGGACGAGCAGTACTTC.

This clone was detected a few times. In nucleotides, the CDR3 is TGTGCCAGCAGCCCGCGGGGGGCGGACGGCTACACCTTC. This sequence encodes CASSPRGADGYTF. The J gene is TRBJ1-2, the V gene TRBV5-4, with D possibly TRBD1 on 6 matching bases. With 4 bases removed from V and 8 bases from J, the gap between germline ends came to 15 bases. This CDR3 region has 13 residues. Per germline, CDR1 SGHNT and CDR2 YYREEE (reference sequence).

The chain uses TRBV2 and TRBJ2-5, with 7 bases matching TRBD2. Trimming at V came to 3 bases and at J to 4 bases, leaving 11 bases not matched to a gene. The CDR3 has 16 amino acids. Looked up from germline, CDR1 is SNHLY and CDR2 is FYNNEI. CDR3 loop: CASSERSGARGETQYF. CDR3 coding DNA: TGTGCCAGCAGTGAGAGGAGCGGGGCTCGTGGAGAGACCCAGTACTTC.

The chain recombines TRBV7-9 with TRBJ2-2, with D perhaps matching TRBD2 (6 bases). V dropped 6 bases and J dropped 4 bases, with 12 bases sitting between them. CDR1 and CDR2 (germline): SEHNR, FQNEAQ (reference sequence). This CDR3 comprises 14 residues. CDR3 nucleotide sequence: TGTGCCAGCAGAGCGGGCGCGGGCACCGGGGAGCTGTTTTTT. Translating it yields CASRAGAGTGELFF.

The V call is TRBV19, the J call TRBJ1-2; perhaps TRBD1 as D (6 bases). Germline CDR1 is LNHDA and CDR2 is SQIVND (reference sequence). Trimming took 6 bases from V and 4 from J, leaving 15 bases between them. The CDR3 totals 14 residues. DNA of the CDR3: TGTGCCAGTAGCTCCGCGGGGGCGGTCTATGGCTACACCTTC. It codes for CASSSAGAVYGYTF.

The chain combines TRBV19 with TRBJ2-3; the D gene is possibly TRBD1 (5 bases). CDR1 and CDR2 (germline): LNHDA, SQIVND (reference sequence). The CDR3 has 15 amino acids. V was cut by 0 bases and J by 4 bases, with 11 bases left in between. The CDR3 DNA is TGTGCCAGTAGTATAGACAGGGTGGCGGCAGATACGCAGTATTTT. Amino acids: CASSIDRVAADTQYF.

This chain uses TRBV28 with TRBJ2-5; 11 positions match TRBD1. V gave up 6 bases and J gave up 5 bases; unmatched junction bases: 11. CDR3 length: 16 residues. The germline CDR1 and CDR2 sequences are MDHEN and SYDVKM. CDR3 residues: CASSYWTGGIRETQYF. CDR3 sequence (DNA): TGTGCCAGCAGCTATTGGACAGGGGGCATCAGGGAGACCCAGTACTTC. The variable domain in full, completed from reference TRBV28 and TRBJ2-5, reads DVKVTQSSRYLVKRTGEKVFLECVQDMDHENMFWYRQDPGLGLRLIYFSYDVKMKEKGDIPEGYSVSREKKERFSLILESASTNQTSMYLCASSYWTGGIRETQYFGPGTRLLVL.

The genes are TRBV2 and TRBJ2-1, with 10 bases matching TRBD1. The V gene's germline CDR1 is SNHLY and CDR2 FYNNEI. CDR3 size: 14 residues. The ends lost 5 bases at V and 4 bases at J; junction bases unmatched: 2. CDR3: CASSRDRGYNEQFF. In DNA, the CDR3 is TGTGCCAGCAGTAGGGACAGGGGTTACAATGAGCAGTTCTTC.

The rearrangement uses TRBV6-5 and TRBJ2-7; a weak D match, TRBD1 (6 bases). This CDR3 comprises 13 residues. Trimming cost V 6 bases and J 4 bases, with 13 bases left between them. In germline, CDR1 is MNHEY, CDR2 SVGAGI. The CDR3 sequence: CASSPGHRYEQYF. CDR3 in DNA: TGTGCCAGCAGCCCGGGACATCGATACGAGCAGTACTTC.

The chain couples TRBV5-5 to TRBJ1-3; tentatively, D is TRBD1 (5 bases). V was clipped by 0 bases and J by 0 bases, with 10 bases between them. Germline CDR1 and CDR2: SGHKS and YYEKEE (reference sequence). The CDR3 is 16 residues long. The CDR3 sequence is CASSLDPTASGNTIYF. The CDR3, as DNA: TGTGCCAGCAGCTTGGACCCGACAGCCTCTGGAAACACCATATATTTT.